The 6 T cell receptor beta chains below all came from one sample that was sequenced in a study of cytomegalovirus exposure and HLA in healthy donors. PCR was performed using 60 Vbeta and 13 Jbeta primers. The assay was immunoSEQ multiplex PCR, and TCRdb's table has in-frame clones only and misses some. Seen here are 100,000 to 150,000 clones, roughly 75% observed once, and the top ten hold 0.95% to 1.5%. The sample was PBMCs. These receptors all stem from a female donor in good health and CMV-seronegative.

The V and J genes are TRBV27 and TRBJ2-7, with D perhaps matching TRBD1 (6 bases). V lost 5 bases and J lost 4, with 21 bases in between. This CDR3 has 16 amino acids. Germline V gene sequence: CDR1 MNHEY, CDR2 SMNVEV (reference sequence). The CDR3 bases are TGTGCCAGCAGTAGCGCCGACACAGGGACGGGGTACGAGCAGTACTTC. It encodes CASSSADTGTGYEQYF.

The chain uses TRBV10-1 and TRBJ2-5, with 8 bases identical to TRBD1. The J call is uncertain, as TRBJ2-7 better fits the DNA end. There are 15 residues in the CDR3. Germline loops: CDR1 WNHNN, CDR2 SYGVQD (reference sequence). The DNA of the CDR3 is TGCGCCAGCAGTGAGGGGGACAGGCCGACCTACGAGCAGTACTTC. This codes for CASSEGDRPTYEQYF.

The chain is built from TRBV28 and TRBJ2-2; TRBD2 matches at 10 bases. Germline assignment: CDR1 MDHEN and CDR2 SYDVKM. This CDR3 comprises 15 residues. With V trimmed by 4 bases and J by 6 bases, 5 bases remained unmatched. The CDR3 region is CASSSRLAGPGELFF. In DNA form, the CDR3 reads TGTGCCAGCAGTTCACGACTAGCGGGTCCCGGGGAGCTGTTTTTT.

The chain uses TRBV5-1 and TRBJ2-7; a possible D gene is TRBD2 (5 bases). Trimming removed 0 bases from V and 2 bases from J, with 12 bases in between. This CDR3 has 15 residues. The germline gives CDR1 SGHRS, CDR2 YFSETQ. CDR3 in DNA: TGCGCCAGCAGCTTGGGATTTACGGGGACCTACGAGCAGTACTTC. It yields the protein CASSLGFTGTYEQYF.

The rearrangement links TRBV7-8 to TRBJ2-5, with 8 bases aligning to TRBD2. Germline V CDR1 and CDR2: SGHVS, FQNEAQ. The CDR3 sequence is 16 residues long. V trimming: 5 bases; J trimming: 0 bases; junction bases outside the gene matches: 8. CDR3 DNA: TGTGCCAGCAGCCAGGCGAGCGGGGGACACCAAGAGACCCAGTACTTC. It codes for CASSQASGGHQETQYF.

The chain couples TRBV19 to TRBJ2-1; 7 bases match TRBD2. The CDR3 spans 17 residues. Germline CDR1 is LNHDA and CDR2 is SQIVND (reference sequence). The trim removed 6 bases at V and 6 bases at J, leaving 17 bases unmatched. Here the CDR3 DNA reads TGTGCCAGTAGCCAATCCCGGAGGCTAGCGGAACTCAATGAGCAGTTCTTC. Encoded protein: CASSQSRRLAELNEQFF.